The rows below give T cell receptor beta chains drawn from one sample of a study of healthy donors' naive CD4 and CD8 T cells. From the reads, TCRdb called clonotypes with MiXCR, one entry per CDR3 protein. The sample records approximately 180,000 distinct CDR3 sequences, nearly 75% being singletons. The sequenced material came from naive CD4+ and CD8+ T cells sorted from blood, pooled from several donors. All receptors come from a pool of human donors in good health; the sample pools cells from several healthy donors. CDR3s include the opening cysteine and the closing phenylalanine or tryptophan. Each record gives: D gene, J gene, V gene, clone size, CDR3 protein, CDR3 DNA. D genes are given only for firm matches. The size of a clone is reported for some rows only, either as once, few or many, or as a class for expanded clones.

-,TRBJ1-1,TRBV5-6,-,CASSNEMNTEAFF,TGTGCCAGCAGCAACGAGATGAACACTGAAGCTTTCTTT
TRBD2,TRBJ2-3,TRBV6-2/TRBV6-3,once,CASGAAGVGTDTQYF,TGTGCCAGCGGAGCAGCGGGAGTTGGCACAGATACGCAGTATTTT
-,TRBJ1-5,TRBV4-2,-,CASSQDLSNQPQHF,TGTGCCAGCAGCCAAGATTTGAGCAATCAGCCCCAGCATTTT
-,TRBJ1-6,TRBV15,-,CATSAGNSPLHF,TGTGCCACCAGCGCCGGTAATTCACCCCTCCACTTT
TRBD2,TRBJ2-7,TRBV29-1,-,CSAASGSGGGYEQYF,TGCAGCGCCGCTAGCGGGAGTGGCGGAGGGTACGAGCAGTACTTC
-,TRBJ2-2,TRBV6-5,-,CASSRLLTRSPGELFF,TGTGCCAGCAGCCGATTGTTAACCAGGAGCCCCGGGGAGCTGTTTTTT
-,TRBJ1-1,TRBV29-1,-,CSVEDDGSTEAFF,TGCAGCGTCGAAGACGATGGGTCTACTGAAGCTTTCTTT
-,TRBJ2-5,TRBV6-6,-,CASSQGTDGGETQYF,TGTGCCAGCAGTCAGGGGACCGATGGGGGAGAGACCCAGTACTTC
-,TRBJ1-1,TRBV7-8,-,CASREQGGGTEAFF,TGTGCCAGCAGGGAACAGGGAGGAGGAACTGAAGCTTTCTTT
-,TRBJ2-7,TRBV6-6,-,CASSYTRATRPEQYF,TGTGCCAGCAGTTACACCCGGGCGACAAGACCCGAGCAGTACTTC
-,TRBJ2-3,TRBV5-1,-,CASSFSGYTDTQYF,TGCGCCAGCAGCTTCAGCGGATACACAGATACGCAGTATTTT
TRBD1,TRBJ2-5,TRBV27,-,CASSFGTGEETQYF,TGTGCCAGCAGCTTTGGGACAGGGGAAGAGACCCAGTACTTC
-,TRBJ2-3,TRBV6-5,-,CASSLEGLNTDTQYF,TGTGCCAGCAGCCTAGAGGGACTTAACACAGATACGCAGTATTTT
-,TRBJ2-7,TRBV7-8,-,CASSLAYQGYEQYF,TGTGCCAGCAGCTTAGCTTATCAGGGATACGAGCAGTACTTC
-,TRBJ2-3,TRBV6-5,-,CASSRRGTFADTQYF,TGTGCCAGCAGCAGGCGCGGGACATTTGCAGATACGCAGTATTTT
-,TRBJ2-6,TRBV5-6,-,CASSLEDVFSGANVLTF,TGTGCCAGCAGCTTAGAGGATGTGTTCTCTGGGGCCAACGTCCTGACTTTC
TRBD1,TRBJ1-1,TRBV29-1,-,CSFRQGADTEAFF,TGCAGCTTCAGACAGGGGGCGGACACTGAAGCTTTCTTT
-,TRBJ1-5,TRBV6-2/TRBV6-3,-,CASTPLLGNQPQHF,TGTGCCAGCACCCCCCTATTGGGCAATCAGCCCCAGCATTTT
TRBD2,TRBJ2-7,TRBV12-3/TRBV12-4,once,CASSLGLAGNLYEQYF,TGTGCCAGCAGTTTGGGACTAGCGGGGAACCTCTACGAGCAGTACTTC
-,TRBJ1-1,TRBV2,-,CASIEGDTEAFF,TGTGCCAGCATCGAAGGGGACACTGAAGCTTTCTTT
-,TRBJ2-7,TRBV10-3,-,CAISLTQKGEQYF,TGTGCCATCAGTTTAACGCAGAAAGGCGAGCAGTACTTC
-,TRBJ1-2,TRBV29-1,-,CSVEGIYGYTF,TGCAGCGTTGAAGGGATCTATGGCTACACCTTC
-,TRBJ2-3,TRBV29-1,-,CSVEQNRADTQYF,TGCAGCGTTGAACAGAACAGGGCAGATACGCAGTATTTT
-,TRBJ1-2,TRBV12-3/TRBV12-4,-,CASSQGVHGYTF,TGTGCCAGCAGCCAAGGGGTTCATGGCTACACCTTC
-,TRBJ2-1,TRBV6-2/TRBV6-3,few,CASSSAPTDYNEQFF,TGTGCCAGCAGCTCCGCCCCGACCGACTACAATGAGCAGTTCTTC
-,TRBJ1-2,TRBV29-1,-,CSVEHRDGYTF,TGCAGCGTTGAGCACAGGGATGGCTACACCTTC
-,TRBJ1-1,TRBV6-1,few,CASSETGNMAAFF,TGTGCCAGCAGTGAAACAGGGAATATGGCGGCTTTCTTT
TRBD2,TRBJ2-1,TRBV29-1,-,CSLSGRVEQFF,TGCAGCCTCTCAGGGAGGGTAGAGCAGTTCTTC
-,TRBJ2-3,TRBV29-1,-,CSVGVESDTQYF,TGCAGCGTTGGGGTAGAGTCAGATACGCAGTATTTT
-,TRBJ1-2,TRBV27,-,CASSLSRAQGYTF,TGTGCCAGCAGTTTGTCCAGGGCGCAAGGCTACACCTTC
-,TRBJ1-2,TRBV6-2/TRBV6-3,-,CASSRAAGYGYTF,TGTGCCAGCAGTCGCGCCGCTGGGTATGGCTACACCTTC
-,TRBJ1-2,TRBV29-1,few,CSVGNYGYTF,TGCAGCGTAGGGAACTATGGCTACACCTTC
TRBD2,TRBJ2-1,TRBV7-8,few,CASSLPGLILYEQFF,TGTGCCAGCAGCTTGCCGGGACTAATCTTGTATGAGCAGTTCTTC
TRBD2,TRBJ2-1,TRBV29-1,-,CSVEFQAGFQYNEQFF,TGCAGCGTTGAGTTTCAAGCGGGGTTTCAATACAATGAGCAGTTCTTC
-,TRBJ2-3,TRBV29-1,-,CSVGHTSTDTQYF,TGCAGCGTTGGTCACACCAGCACAGATACGCAGTATTTT
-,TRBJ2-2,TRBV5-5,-,CASSWGDRDTGELFF,TGTGCCAGCAGCTGGGGGGACAGAGACACCGGGGAGCTGTTTTTT
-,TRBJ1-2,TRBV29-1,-,CSVGWTAYGYTF,TGCAGCGTTGGATGGACAGCATATGGCTACACCTTC
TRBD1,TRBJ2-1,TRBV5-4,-,CASSLILAGRGSYNEQFF,TGTGCCAGCAGCTTGATCCTTGCGGGCAGGGGGTCTTACAATGAGCAGTTCTTC
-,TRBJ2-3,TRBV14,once,CASSQGDLYFTDTQYF,TGTGCCAGCAGCCAAGGGGACCTCTATTTCACAGATACGCAGTATTTT
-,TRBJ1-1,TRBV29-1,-,CSEAGQMNTEAFF,TGCAGCGAAGCAGGACAGATGAACACTGAAGCTTTCTTT
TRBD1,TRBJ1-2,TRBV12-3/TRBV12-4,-,CASSFSGQLDGYTF,TGTGCCAGCAGTTTCTCGGGACAGCTCGATGGCTACACCTTC
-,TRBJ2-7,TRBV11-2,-,CASSYRGGPASYEQYF,TGTGCCAGCAGTTATAGAGGCGGGCCGGCCTCCTACGAGCAGTACTTC
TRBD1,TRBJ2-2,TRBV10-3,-,CAISDPGTVTTGELFF,TGTGCCATCAGTGACCCCGGGACAGTAACCACCGGGGAGCTGTTTTTT
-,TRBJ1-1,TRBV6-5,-,CASGGGIGSHNTEAFF,TGTGCCAGCGGAGGTGGGATTGGGTCCCATAACACTGAAGCTTTCTTT
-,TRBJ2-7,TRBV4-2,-,CASSPARGEQYF,TGTGCCAGCAGCCCGGCACGGGGGGAGCAGTACTTC
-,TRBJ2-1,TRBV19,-,CASSVGDDEQFF,TGTGCCAGTAGCGTGGGAGACGATGAGCAGTTCTTC
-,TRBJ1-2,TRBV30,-,CAWARTNGYTF,TGTGCCTGGGCCCGGACAAATGGCTACACCTTC
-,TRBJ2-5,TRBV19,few,CASRRSGETQYF,TGTGCCAGTAGGCGCTCGGGAGAGACCCAGTACTTC
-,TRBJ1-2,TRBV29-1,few,CSVAPRPNLYGYTF,TGCAGCGTCGCCCCGCGTCCGAATCTTTATGGCTACACCTTC
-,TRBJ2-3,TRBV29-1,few,CSVVASTDTQYF,TGCAGCGTTGTGGCTAGCACAGATACGCAGTATTTT
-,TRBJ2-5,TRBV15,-,CATSRVRKETQYF,TGTGCCACCAGCAGAGTCCGAAAAGAGACCCAGTACTTC
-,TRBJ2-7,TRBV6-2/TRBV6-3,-,CASSVGGSGTYEQYF,TGTGCCAGCAGTGTCGGAGGTAGCGGCACCTACGAGCAGTACTTC